These 14 T cell receptor beta chains share one sample of origin, sequenced in a study of CXCR3-negative and CXCR3-positive naive CD8 T cells. UMI-labeled TRB cDNA libraries were prepared by 5' RACE. TCRdb reprocessed the 5' RACE reads, with one entry per CDR3 protein and no DNA. Its listing shows about 150,000 distinct CDR3 sequences. Their cognate antigens are unknown. Notes on the study in general: Naive CXCR3-positive cells had TRB CDR3s more hydrophobic than those of CXCR3-negative naive cells.

The sequencing input was naive CXCR3+ CD8+ T cells from blood. Indicated subset: CD45RO-CCR7+CD27+CD95- naive CD8+ T cells expressing CXCR3 (TNR3+). Receptors were obtained from a human donor in good health. Some clones in this sample may be carry-over from other donors' samples.

The J gene is TRBJ2-2, the V gene TRBV28. This CDR3 is 14 amino acids long. Germline V gives CDR1 MDHEN, CDR2 SYDVKM. The CDR3 sequence is CASSLLSVTGELFF.

The chain links TRBV20-1 to TRBJ1-2. This CDR3 spans 17 amino acids. The V gene's germline CDR1 is DFQATT and CDR2 SNEGSKA (reference sequence). The CDR3 region is CSAIDRNSPLYNYGYTF.

This chain connects TRBV12-3 or TRBV12-4 to TRBJ1-5; TCRdb indicates TRBD1, and absent DNA this call remains unverified. The CDR3 totals 15 residues. The CDR3: CASSLGDTQGQPQHF.

The chain carries TRBV2 and TRBJ2-3; the TCRdb D gene call, TRBD2, has no DNA to confirm it. CDR3 length: 14 residues. Germline lookup yields CDR1 SNHLY and CDR2 FYNNEI. The CDR3 spells CASSGSGGQDTQYF. Together with reference TRBV2 and TRBJ2-3, the CDR3 gives the full variable domain: EPEVTQTPSHQVTQMGQEVILRCVPISNHLYFYWYRQILGQKVEFLVSFYNNEISEKSEIFDDQFSVERPDGSNFTLKIRSTKLEDSAMYFCASSGSGGQDTQYFGPGTRLTVL.

The chain joins TRBV12-3 or TRBV12-4 to TRBJ2-2. The CDR3 runs to 13 residues. CDR3 sequence: CASSDLITGELFF.

J is TRBJ2-1 and V is TRBV6-2 or TRBV6-3. The CDR3 contains 13 residues. The germline V gene has CDR1 MNHEY and CDR2 SVGEGT. The CDR3 reads CASSDGRVAEQFF.

The V call is TRBV4-3, the J call TRBJ2-2. Germline assignment: CDR1 LGHNA and CDR2 YSLEER. This CDR3 spans 16 amino acids. CDR3 loop: CASSQDPGQNTGELFF.

The chain carries TRBV4-1 and TRBJ2-5; the TCRdb D gene call, TRBD1, has no DNA to confirm it. Looked up from germline, CDR1 is MGHRA and CDR2 is YSYEKL. The CDR3 consists of 15 residues. The CDR3: CASSQDPGAGETQYF.

The chain combines TRBV29-1 with TRBJ1-2; without DNA, the TCRdb call of TRBD1 cannot be checked. The CDR3 sequence is 13 residues long. Germline-derived CDR1 and CDR2 are SQVTM and ANQGSEA. The CDR3 sequence is CSVEREQGYGYTF.

This sequence joins TRBV7-9 and TRBJ2-5; the D call of TRBD1 rests on TCRdb alone, since no DNA is present to check it. The CDR3 loop spans 13 amino acids. Per germline, CDR1 SEHNR and CDR2 FQNEAQ (reference sequence). The CDR3 protein is CASSDDRGETQYF.

This chain connects TRBV6-4 to TRBJ2-3. The germline V gene has CDR1 MRHNA and CDR2 SNTAGT. The CDR3 totals 13 residues. This CDR3 reads CASSVTSIDTQYF.

The J gene is TRBJ2-3, the V gene TRBV7-6; TCRdb selects TRBD2, and the lack of DNA leaves this call unchecked. This CDR3 is 16 amino acids long. Germline loops: CDR1 SGHVS, CDR2 FNYEAQ. The CDR3: CASSSSAVPGTDTQYF.

The chain carries TRBV29-1 and TRBJ2-1; the TCRdb D gene call, TRBD2, has no DNA to confirm it. Looked up from germline, CDR1 is SQVTM and CDR2 is ANQGSEA. This CDR3 comprises 13 residues. The CDR3 reads CSASLSSYNEQFF.

The chain uses TRBV6-5 and TRBJ1-1. The CDR3 has 14 residues. Germline assignment: CDR1 MNHEY and CDR2 SVGAGI. The CDR3 reads CASSYVAGNTEAFF.